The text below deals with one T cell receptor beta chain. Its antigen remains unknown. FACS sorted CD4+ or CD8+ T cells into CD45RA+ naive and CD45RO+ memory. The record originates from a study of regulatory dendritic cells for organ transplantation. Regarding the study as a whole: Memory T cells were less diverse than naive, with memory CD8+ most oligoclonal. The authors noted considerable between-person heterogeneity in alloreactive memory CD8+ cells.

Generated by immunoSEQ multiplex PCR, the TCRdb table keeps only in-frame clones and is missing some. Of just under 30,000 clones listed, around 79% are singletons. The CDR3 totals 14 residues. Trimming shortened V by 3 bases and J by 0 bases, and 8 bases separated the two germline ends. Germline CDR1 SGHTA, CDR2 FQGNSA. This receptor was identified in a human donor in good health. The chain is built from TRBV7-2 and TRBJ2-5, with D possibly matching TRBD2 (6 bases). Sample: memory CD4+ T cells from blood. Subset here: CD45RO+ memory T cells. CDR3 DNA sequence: TGTGCCAGCAGCTTGAAGCGGGACCAAGAGACCCAGTACTTC. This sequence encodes CASSLKRDQETQYF.